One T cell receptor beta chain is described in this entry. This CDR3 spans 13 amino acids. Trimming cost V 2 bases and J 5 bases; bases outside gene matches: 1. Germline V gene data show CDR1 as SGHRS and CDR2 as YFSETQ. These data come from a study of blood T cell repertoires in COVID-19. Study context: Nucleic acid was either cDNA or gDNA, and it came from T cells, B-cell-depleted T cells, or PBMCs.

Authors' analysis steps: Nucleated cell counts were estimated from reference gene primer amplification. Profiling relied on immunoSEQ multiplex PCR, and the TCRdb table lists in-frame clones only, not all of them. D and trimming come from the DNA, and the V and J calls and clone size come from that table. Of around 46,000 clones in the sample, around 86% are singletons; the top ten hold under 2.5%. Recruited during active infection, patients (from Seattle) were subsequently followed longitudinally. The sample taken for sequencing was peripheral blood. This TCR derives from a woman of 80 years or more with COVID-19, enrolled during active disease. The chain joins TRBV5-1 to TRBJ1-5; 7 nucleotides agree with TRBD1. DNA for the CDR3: TGCGCCAGCAGCTTTACAGGGGATCAGCCCCAGCATTTT. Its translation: CASSFTGDQPQHF.